A single sample is the source of the 8 T cell receptor beta chains below, sequenced in a study of T cells in Graves' hyperthyroidism and ophthalmopathy. Using RNA transcripts as the source, TCR beta CDR3 regions were amplified. In the first-round RT-PCR of the TCR CDR3, the HTBI primer set was used. TCRdb itself ran the multiplex PCR reads through MiXCR, one entry per CDR3 protein. Altogether under 350,000 distinct CDR3 sequences are present, 21% being singletons, with the ten largest covering 50%. Material for sequencing was blood. The receptors were gathered from a woman between 45 and 60 years old with Graves' hyperthyroidism.

This clonotype came up many times. J is TRBJ2-5 and V is TRBV20-1, with 9 bases identical to TRBD1. The ends lost 0 bases at V and 4 bases at J; junction bases unmatched: 6. Germline values: CDR1 DFQATT, CDR2 SNEGSKA (reference sequence). The CDR3 consists of 15 residues. The CDR3 bases are TGCAGTGCTAGAGACACATCGACAGGGGGAGAGACCCAGTACTTC. This gives the protein CSARDTSTGGETQYF.

The table lists this clonotype with many counts. The chain joins TRBV12-3 or TRBV12-4 to TRBJ2-3; D call uncertain. The CDR3 length is 15 residues. V lost 0 bases to trimming and J lost 0 bases, with 7 bases between them. The CDR3 nucleotides read TGTGCCAGCAGTTTAGCCAGGTCTAGCACAGATACGCAGTATTTT. It translates to CASSLARSSTDTQYF.

CDR3 DNA sequence: TGTGCCAGCAGCCAAGGGGTGGGGGGGTCTGGAAACACCATATATTTT. This sequence encodes CASSQGVGGSGNTIYF. The chain carries TRBV3-1 and TRBJ1-3, with a tentative D call TRBD1 (5 bases). V was trimmed by 1 base and J by 1 base, leaving 11 bases between them. The CDR3 totals 16 residues. Germline assignment: CDR1 LGHDT and CDR2 YNNKEL (reference sequence).

This chain joins TRBV27 and TRBJ2-7; 11 nucleotides align to TRBD2. Germline V gene data show CDR1 as MNHEY and CDR2 as SMNVEV (reference sequence). Unmatched junction bases numbered 8, after V lost 3 bases and J lost 4 bases. CDR3 length: 16 residues. The chain's CDR3 is CASSLDSGGARYEQYF. The CDR3 coding sequence is TGTGCCAGCAGTTTGGATAGCGGGGGGGCGAGATACGAGCAGTACTTC.

Many counts were recorded for this clonotype. This chain links TRBV11-3 with TRBJ2-7, with D possibly TRBD1 on 5 matching bases. CDR1 SGHNT and CDR2 YENEEA come from the germline V gene. V was cut by 5 bases and J by 3 bases, with 11 bases left in between. This CDR3 spans 13 amino acids. CDR3 sequence (DNA): TGTGCCAGCAGCCCCGGACAAATCTACGAGCAGTACTTC. Translated: CASSPGQIYEQYF.

This clonotype was found many times. This chain's CDR3 is CAWSDIRGSPLHF. The CDR3 DNA follows: TGTGCCTGGAGTGATATACGGGGGTCACCCCTCCACTTT. The chain combines TRBV30 with TRBJ1-6, with a possible D match to TRBD1 (5 bases). The germline V gene has CDR1 GTSNPN and CDR2 SVGIG (reference sequence). This CDR3 contains 13 residues. V dropped 1 base and J dropped 10 bases, with 11 bases sitting between them. Together with reference TRBV30 and TRBJ1-6, the CDR3 gives the full variable domain: SQTIHQWPATLVQPVGSPLSLECTVEGTSNPNLYWYRQAAGRGLQLLFYSVGIGQISSEVPQNLSASRPQDRQFILSSKKLLLSDSGFYLCAWSDIRGSPLHFGNGTRLTVT.

The chain combines TRBV28 with TRBJ2-3, with D tentatively TRBD2 (6 bases). Germline lookup yields CDR1 MDHEN and CDR2 SYDVKM. CDR3 length equals 15 residues. V lost 5 bases, J lost 13 bases, and 25 bases lay in between. The CDR3 spells CASSIRGTWGRLEYF. As DNA, the CDR3 is TGTGCCAGCAGTATTCGCGGGACTTGGGGTAGGCTGGAGTATTTT.

This clonotype occurred many times. The chain is built from TRBV6-8 and TRBJ2-7, with 10 nucleotides matching TRBD1. Germline CDR1 is MNHGY and CDR2 is SAAAGT. The CDR3 has 20 residues. With V trimmed by 0 bases and J by 0 bases, 14 bases remained unmatched. CDR3 region: CASSYSDPDRGLNYSYEQYF. Here the CDR3 DNA reads TGTGCCAGCAGTTACTCGGACCCCGACAGGGGGCTTAATTACTCCTACGAGCAGTACTTC.